The 25 T cell receptor beta chains below were found in one sample sequenced in a study of blood T cell repertoires in COVID-19. This table comes from immunoSEQ multiplex PCR, and its TCRdb copy is limited to in-frame clones, with some not included. The sample consists of some 140,000 clones, more than 70% of them appearing once. Sample: peripheral blood. Receptor source: a man between 60 and 75 years old with acute or convalescent COVID-19.

The J gene is TRBJ1-5, the V gene TRBV28, with D possibly TRBD1 on 5 matching bases. Trimming stripped 4 bases from V and 6 bases from J, with 16 bases between. CDR3 length: 15 residues. CDR1 is MDHEN and CDR2 is SYDVKM in the germline V gene. The CDR3 loop reads CASSSGTGDGQPQHF. In nucleotides, the CDR3 is TGTGCCAGCAGTTCGGGCACGGGGGACGGTCAGCCCCAGCATTTT.

The chain employs TRBV11-2 and TRBJ2-7; D not resolved. The germline V gene has CDR1 SGHAT and CDR2 FQNNGV. The CDR3 length is 12 residues. Trimming removed 5 bases at V and 5 bases at J, with 10 bases between. The CDR3 bases are TGTGCCAGCAGCAAACTAAGTAACGAGCAGTACTTC. Its translation: CASSKLSNEQYF. The full variable domain, rest sourced from reference TRBV11-2 and TRBJ2-7, is EAGVAQSPRYKIIEKRQSVAFWCNPISGHATLYWYQQILGQGPKLLIQFQNNGVVDDSQLPKDRFSAERLKGVDSTLKIQPAKLEDSAVYLCASSKLSNEQYFGPGTRLTVT.

The CDR3: CASARSPHLEQYF. The DNA for the CDR3 is TGTGCCAGCGCCCGATCCCCGCACTTGGAGCAGTACTTC. This chain connects TRBV6-5 to TRBJ2-7, with no clear D. V was pared by 8 bases and J by 7 bases, with 18 bases between. The CDR3 runs 13 residues. Germline lookup yields CDR1 MNHEY and CDR2 SVGAGI.

The chain couples TRBV7-9 to TRBJ1-2; TRBD1 might be the D (6 bases). V was shortened by 0 bases and J by 7 bases, with 12 bases between the two germline ends. From germline, CDR1 is SEHNR and CDR2 FQNEAQ (reference sequence). The CDR3 loop spans 14 amino acids. The CDR3 DNA is TGTGCCAGCAGCTTAGCGTGGGCGGACAGTGGCTACACCTTC. This encodes CASSLAWADSGYTF. The whole variable domain, remainder taken from reference TRBV7-9 and TRBJ1-2, is DTGVSQNPRHKITKRGQNVTFRCDPISEHNRLYWYRQTLGQGPEFLTYFQNEAQLEKSRLLSDRFSAERPKGSFSTLEIQRTEQGDSAMYLCASSLAWADSGYTFGSGTRLTVV.

The chain is built from TRBV24-1 and TRBJ1-2; D may be TRBD1 (5 bases). Trimming left V 4 bases short and J 5 bases short, with 13 bases between. Germline V gene data show CDR1 as KGHDR and CDR2 as SFDVKD. The CDR3 covers 14 residues. In nucleotides, the CDR3 is TGTGCCACCAGTGACCCAGGGACTGATTATGGCTACACCTTC. Translation gives CATSDPGTDYGYTF.

The chain couples TRBV10-3 to TRBJ2-1; D call uncertain. The CDR3 is 12 amino acids. V was pared by 3 bases and J by 5 bases, with 5 bases between. The germline V gene has CDR1 ENHRY and CDR2 SYGVKD. The CDR3 protein is CAISEEHNEQFF. The CDR3 DNA reads TGTGCCATCAGTGAAGAGCACAATGAGCAGTTCTTC.

This sequence joins TRBV6-5 and TRBJ1-1; D is perhaps TRBD1 (5 bases). The CDR3 spans 13 residues. Germline V gives CDR1 MNHEY, CDR2 SVGAGI. V lost 5 bases, J lost 0 bases, and 7 bases lay in between. CDR3: CASSRGLNTEAFF. For the CDR3, the DNA is TGTGCCAGCAGTAGGGGATTGAACACTGAAGCTTTCTTT.

The chain combines TRBV28 with TRBJ1-2; a weak D match, TRBD1 (6 bases). The V gene lost 6 bases and the J gene lost 3 bases, with 20 bases spanning the gap. CDR1 is MDHEN, CDR2 SYDVKM, per germline. The CDR3 contains 16 residues. DNA for the CDR3: TGTGCCAGCAGCCCCATCGGAGCAGGGGATGACTATGGCTACACCTTC. This encodes CASSPIGAGDDYGYTF.

This sequence joins TRBV5-6 and TRBJ1-5; TRBD1 agrees at 7 bases. The CDR3 loop spans 14 amino acids. The ends lost 0 bases at V and 4 bases at J; junction bases unmatched: 1. The V gene's germline CDR1 is SGHDT and CDR2 YYEEEE. CDR3 protein: CASSLGGQNQPQHF. Here the CDR3 DNA reads TGTGCCAGCAGCTTGGGGGGACAGAATCAGCCCCAGCATTTT.

Here the CDR3 DNA reads TGTGCCAGCAGTCCCATCCGACTAGCGCAGTACTTC. Translating it yields CASSPIRLAQYF. The chain couples TRBV27 to TRBJ2-7; 7 positions agree with TRBD2. This CDR3 has 12 amino acids. The V gene end was trimmed by 5 bases and the J gene end by 9 bases; junction bases not matched to a gene: 7. Germline V gene sequence: CDR1 MNHEY, CDR2 SMNVEV (reference sequence).

The chain couples TRBV5-1 to TRBJ1-2, with 12 positions matching TRBD1. The length of the CDR3 is 18 residues. Germline lookup yields CDR1 SGHRS and CDR2 YFSETQ. V trimming: 7 bases; J trimming: 9 bases; junction bases outside the gene matches: 22. CDR3 protein: CASQRDNSGTGGAYSYTF. The CDR3 coding sequence is TGCGCCAGCCAACGAGACAACTCCGGGACAGGGGGCGCATACAGCTACACCTTC.

This clone appeared a single time. V and J are TRBV6-6 and TRBJ1-2, with 7 bases fitting TRBD1. Germline values: CDR1 MNHNY, CDR2 SVGAGI (reference sequence). V was pared by 2 bases and J by 3 bases, with 9 bases of the junction left unmatched. This CDR3 has 16 amino acids. The DNA of the CDR3 is TGTGCCAGCAGTTACAAGGGACAGATGTATGACTATGGCTACACCTTC. Protein product: CASSYKGQMYDYGYTF.

This sequence joins TRBV7-3 and TRBJ2-2; perhaps TRBD1 as D (5 bases). Between the trimmed V and J ends, which lost 3 bases and 2 bases, there was a span of 10 bases. CDR3 length equals 15 residues. In germline, CDR1 is SGHTA, CDR2 FQGTGA. CDR3 protein: CASSFMGLNTGELFF. Here the CDR3 DNA reads TGTGCCAGCAGCTTTATGGGGCTTAACACCGGGGAGCTGTTTTTT.

This chain connects TRBV10-3 to TRBJ2-2; 7 positions match TRBD1. This CDR3 region has 18 residues. CDR1 and CDR2 from the germline V gene are ENHRY and SYGVKD. The trim removed 2 bases at V and 2 bases at J, leaving 11 bases unmatched. This chain's CDR3 is CAISETGSGTANTGELFF. The CDR3 DNA follows: TGTGCCATCAGTGAGACGGGATCCGGGACAGCAAACACCGGGGAGCTGTTTTTT.

This chain connects TRBV27 to TRBJ2-1, with 7 bases aligning to TRBD1. V lost 5 bases to trimming and J lost 9 bases; unmatched junction nucleotides: 7. CDR1 is MNHEY and CDR2 is SMNVEV in the germline V gene (reference sequence). There are 13 residues in the CDR3. CDR3 bases: TGTGCCAGCAGTAACGCCAGGACAGGTGAGCAGTTCTTC. Translated, it gives CASSNARTGEQFF.

The V call is TRBV3-1 (or the pseudogene TRBV3-2), the J call TRBJ2-7, with a weak D call TRBD2 (5 bases). CDR1 and CDR2 (germline): LGHDT, YNNKEL (reference sequence). Trimming shortened V by 1 base and J by 4 bases, and 5 bases separated the two germline ends. This CDR3 is built from 12 residues. As DNA, the CDR3 is TGTGCCAGCAGCCAAGGAGGGTACGAGCAGTACTTC. The encoded protein is CASSQGGYEQYF.

The chain has TRBV6-1 and TRBJ1-2, with 7 bases aligning to TRBD1. In germline, CDR1 is MNHNS, CDR2 SASEGT. The V gene end was trimmed by 1 base and the J gene end by 8 bases; junction bases not matched to a gene: 7. CDR3 length: 14 residues. The CDR3 nucleotides are TGTGCCAGCAGTGAAGGACAGGGAATTGGAGGCTACACCTTC. Its protein product is CASSEGQGIGGYTF.

As concerns this clone: The sample carries other DNA sequences with the same CDR3. CDR3: CASSVGLAGGTDTQYF. As DNA, the CDR3 is TGTGCCAGCAGCGTAGGACTAGCGGGCGGCACAGATACGCAGTATTTT. This chain links TRBV9 with TRBJ2-3; TRBD2 aligns across 10 bases. V lost 0 bases to trimming and J lost 1 base; unmatched junction nucleotides: 2. The germline V gene encodes CDR1 SGDLS and CDR2 YYNGEE. The CDR3 is 16 amino acids.

This chain connects TRBV19 to TRBJ1-1; 7 bases are a match to TRBD1. V was pared by 0 bases and J by 8 bases, with 6 bases of the junction left unmatched. This CDR3 contains 14 residues. Germline V gene sequence: CDR1 LNHDA, CDR2 SQIVND (reference sequence). CDR3 protein: CASSIDRRGQEAFF. The CDR3 DNA is TGTGCCAGTAGTATAGATCGTAGGGGGCAGGAAGCTTTCTTT. Using reference TRBV19 and TRBJ1-1 for the parts outside the CDR3, the full variable domain is DGGITQSPKYLFRKEGQNVTLSCEQNLNHDAMYWYRQDPGQGLRLIYYSQIVNDFQKGDIAEGYSVSREKKESFPLTVTSAQKNPTAFYLCASSIDRRGQEAFFGQGTRLTVV.

V gene TRBV27 combines with J gene TRBJ2-7; TRBD1 matches at 8 bases. V was pared by 3 bases and J by 3 bases, with 7 bases of the junction left unmatched. CDR1 is MNHEY and CDR2 is SMNVEV in the germline V gene (reference sequence). The CDR3 is made up of 15 amino acids. The CDR3 protein is CASSFRGQSNYEQYF. CDR3 DNA: TGTGCCAGCAGTTTCAGGGGGCAGTCTAACTACGAGCAGTACTTC.

V gene TRBV15 combines with J gene TRBJ2-7, with 10 bases lining up with TRBD2. The CDR3 is 15 amino acids. V was pared by 0 bases and J by 6 bases, with 5 bases of the junction left unmatched. Germline CDR1 is LNHNV and CDR2 is YYDKDF (reference sequence). DNA for the CDR3: TGTGCCACCAGCAGAGATCTAGCGGGAGCGAGCGAGCAGTACTTC. As protein: CATSRDLAGASEQYF.

As to this clone: Additional DNA sequences in this sample encode the identical CDR3. J is TRBJ2-3 and V is TRBV7-9, with D possibly TRBD2 on 5 matching bases. Germline CDR1 is SEHNR and CDR2 is FQNEAQ (reference sequence). V gave up 6 bases and J gave up 2 bases, with 12 bases separating them. CDR3 length: 14 amino acids. CDR3 nucleotide sequence: TGTGCCAGCAGTCGAAGCGGAAACACAGATACGCAGTATTTT. Amino acids: CASSRSGNTDTQYF.

The chain has TRBV7-8 and TRBJ2-7; TRBD2 matches at 10 bases. CDR1 is SGHVS and CDR2 is FQNEAQ in the germline V gene. V shed 0 bases, J shed 0 bases, and the junction held 2 bases outside the gene matches. The CDR3 has 16 residues. In DNA form, the CDR3 reads TGTGCCAGCAGCTTAGCCGGGACTAGCGTCTCCTACGAGCAGTACTTC. Amino acids: CASSLAGTSVSYEQYF.

The V gene is TRBV7-3, the J gene TRBJ2-1; 7 nucleotides match TRBD2. This CDR3 is 15 amino acids long. CDR1 SGHTA and CDR2 FQGTGA come from the germline V gene. After removal of 2 bases from V and 5 bases from J, the junction contained 6 bases not matched to a gene. DNA of the CDR3: TGTGCCAGCAGCTTAGGGAGGGGAAAGAACAATGAGCAGTTCTTC. Its protein is CASSLGRGKNNEQFF.

The genes are TRBV3-1 (or the pseudogene TRBV3-2) and TRBJ2-1; possible D gene TRBD1, 6 bases. Deletions cut 3 bases from V and 0 bases from J, with 9 bases between. Looked up from germline, CDR1 is LGHDT and CDR2 is YNNKEL (reference sequence). The CDR3 is 15 residues long. CDR3 sequence (DNA): TGTGCCAGCAGCCAGAGGGGGAGCTCCTACAATGAGCAGTTCTTC. This codes for CASSQRGSSYNEQFF.